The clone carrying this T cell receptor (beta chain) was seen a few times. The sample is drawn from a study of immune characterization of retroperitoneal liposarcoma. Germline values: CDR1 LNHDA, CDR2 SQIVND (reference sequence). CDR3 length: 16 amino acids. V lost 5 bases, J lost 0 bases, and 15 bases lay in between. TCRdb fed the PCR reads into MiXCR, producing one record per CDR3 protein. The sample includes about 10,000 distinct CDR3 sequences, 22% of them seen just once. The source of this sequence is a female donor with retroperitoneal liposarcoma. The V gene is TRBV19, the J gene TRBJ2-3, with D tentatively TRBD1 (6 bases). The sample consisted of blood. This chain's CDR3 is CASSDRGGGSTDTQYF. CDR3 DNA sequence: TGTGCCAGTAGTGACCGTGGGGGCGGCAGCACAGATACGCAGTATTTT.